The 4 T cell receptor beta chains given below trace back to one sample, sequenced in a study of CD8+ T cells in alopecia areata. RNA, once extracted, was reverse transcribed into cDNA for use as the sequencing template. Libraries were prepared by immunoSEQ multiplex PCR; TCRdb keeps only in-frame clonotypes and omits some of them. Observed in the sample are roughly 260,000 clones, none of them singletons. On the basis of CD4, CD8alpha, NKG2D, NKG2ACE and other markers, pooled cutaneous lymph node cells were sorted. The sample was CD4+ T cells sorted from a lymph node. Source of these receptors: a C3H/HeJ mouse with alopecia areata. The MHC haplotype of this mouse line is H2-k.

This clone turned up a few times. Gene names and germline match the mouse. The DNA ends 4 residues before the CDR3 does, and the rest of the CDR3 is filled in from the germline J gene. This sequence joins TRBV5 and TRBJ2-4; 9 bases are shared with TRBD2. The junction had 4 bases not matched to a gene; V was cut back by 0 bases and J by 0 bases. CDR3 size: 17 residues. Germline V CDR1 and CDR2: LGHNA, YNLKQL (reference sequence). The CDR3 loop reads CASSQDPTGGSQNTLYF. The sequenced part of the CDR3 DNA is TGTGCCAGCAGCCAAGATCCGACTGGGGGTAGTCAAAAC.

This clone appeared a few times. Germline and genes here are mouse. The DNA ends 4 residues before the CDR3 does, and the rest of the CDR3 is filled in from the germline J gene. The chain has TRBV13-2 and TRBJ2-2; 7 bases are a match to TRBD2. The CDR3 spans 15 residues. Germline V CDR1 and CDR2: NNHNN, SYGAGS (reference sequence). V gave up 2 bases and J gave up 4 bases; unmatched junction bases: 5. CDR3 protein: CASGEGLGVTGQLYF. Partial CDR3 DNA: TGTGCCAGCGGTGAAGGGCTGGGGGTCACCGGG.

This clone was seen many times. Gene names are the mouse ones. The observed sequence ends 4 residues before the CDR3 terminus, with the missing tail filled in from the germline J gene. This chain connects TRBV17 to TRBJ2-5; TRBD2 aligns across 8 bases. There are 15 residues in the CDR3. The germline V gene encodes CDR1 MNHDT and CDR2 YYDKIL. V shed 5 bases and J 2 bases; nucleotides not matched to a gene: 6. The sequenced CDR3 bases are TGTGCTAGCAGTGGTCTCTGGGGGGCCCAAGAC. Its translation is CASSGLWGAQD. The full CDR3 sequence reads CASSGLWGAQDTQYF.

This clone occurred a few times. Mouse germline and gene names are used. The read is 4 residues too short to cover the CDR3 end, so that end is filled in from the germline J gene. The chain recombines TRBV13-2 with TRBJ1-2; a weak D match, TRBD1 (6 bases). V was pared by 0 bases and J by 3 bases, with 12 bases between. Germline V gene sequence: CDR1 NNHNN, CDR2 SYGAGS (reference sequence). The CDR3 has 15 residues. Incomplete CDR3 DNA: TGTGCCAGCGGTGATGTTGTGGGGGGCTACTCC. This sequence encodes CASGDVVGGYS. The CDR3 as a whole reads CASGDVVGGYSDYTF.